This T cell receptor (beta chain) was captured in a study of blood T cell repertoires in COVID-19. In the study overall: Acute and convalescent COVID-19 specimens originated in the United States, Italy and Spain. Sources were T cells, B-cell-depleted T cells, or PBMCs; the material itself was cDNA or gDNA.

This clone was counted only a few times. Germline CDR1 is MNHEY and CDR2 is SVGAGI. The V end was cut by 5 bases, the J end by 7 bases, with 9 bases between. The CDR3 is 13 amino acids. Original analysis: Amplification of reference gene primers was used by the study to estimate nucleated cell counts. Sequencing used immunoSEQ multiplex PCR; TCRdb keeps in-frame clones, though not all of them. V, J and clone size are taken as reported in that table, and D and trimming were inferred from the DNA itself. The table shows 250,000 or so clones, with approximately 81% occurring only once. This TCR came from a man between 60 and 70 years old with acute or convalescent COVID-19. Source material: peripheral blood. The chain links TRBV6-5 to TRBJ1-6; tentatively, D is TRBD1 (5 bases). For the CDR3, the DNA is TGTGCCAGCAGTAGGCAGGGAAATTCACCCCTCCACTTT. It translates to CASSRQGNSPLHF.